This TCR beta chain was captured by sequencing in a study of response to subunit inactivated influenza vaccine. Overall study findings and caveats: New T cells are recruited in small numbers by each seasonal influenza vaccination, according to the authors' suggestion.

One entry per CDR3 protein, called by TCRdb with MiXCR from the RT-PCR reads. Among 650,000 to 800,000 distinct CDR3 sequences listed, roughly 13% were seen once. This clonotype was observed a handful of times. Antigen unknown. The CDR3 is made up of 14 amino acids. V lost 2 bases and J 6 bases, leaving 8 bases between the germline ends. The germline CDR1 and CDR2 sequences are MNHEY and SVGAGI. Specimen: PBMCs from blood, collected approximately 15 days before vaccination. This chain uses TRBV6-5 with TRBJ1-6, with D possibly matching TRBD1 (6 bases). This clonotype was obtained from a man aged 45-65 years who received an inactivated influenza vaccine. The CDR3 region is CASSYGGPNSPLHF. For the CDR3, the DNA is TGTGCCAGCAGTTACGGGGGGCCTAATTCACCCCTCCACTTT.